This record covers a single TCR beta chain. The germline CDR1 and CDR2 sequences are SGHRS and YFSETQ. The CDR3 is 15 residues long. Trimming cost V 4 bases and J 6 bases, with 16 bases left between them. This sample is drawn from a study of blood T cell repertoires in COVID-19. The overall study: Nucleic acid was either cDNA or gDNA, and it came from T cells, B-cell-depleted T cells, or PBMCs.

In the authors' workflow: Cell counts per sample came from amplifying reference gene primers. Assay: immunoSEQ multiplex PCR; the TCRdb copy retains only in-frame clones and omits some. V and J calls and clone size follow that table, whereas D and trimming were derived from the DNA. The data show around 100,000 clones, with roughly 79% seen just once and roughly a third held by the top ten. Specimen: peripheral blood. This sequence joins TRBV5-1 and TRBJ1-4; possible D gene TRBD1, 5 bases. The TCR comes from a man between 70 and 80 years old with active or convalescent COVID-19. The CDR3 DNA reads TGCGCCAGCAGCCCAACGGGGGGAACGTATGAAAAACTGTTTTTT. As protein: CASSPTGGTYEKLFF. The full variable domain, in which reference TRBV5-1 and TRBJ1-4 provide the parts outside the CDR3, is KAGVTQTPRYLIKTRGQQVTLSCSPISGHRSVSWYQQTPGQGLQFLFEYFSETQRNKGNFPGRFSGRQFSNSRSEMNVSTLELGDSALYLCASSPTGGTYEKLFFGSGTQLSVL.